What follows describes a single T cell receptor (beta chain). The antigen remains unidentified. This entry belongs to a study of T cells in narcolepsy. The assay was immunoSEQ multiplex PCR, and TCRdb's table has in-frame clones only and misses some. The profile shows roughly 30,000 clones, about 87% of them singletons. Trimming pared 5 bases from V and 6 bases from J, leaving 14 bases between. The CDR3 length is 13 residues. The germline gives CDR1 SGHAT, CDR2 FQNNGV. Notes on the study in general: Blood of same and different patients, but not healthy controls, reportedly held recurring autoreactive clonotypes.

The chain is built from TRBV11-2 and TRBJ2-7, with D perhaps being TRBD1 or TRBD2 (7 bases each). Sequencing was carried out using memory (CD45RA-) CD4+ T cells from blood. The sequence was obtained from a human donor in good health. CDR3 bases: TGTGCCAGCAGCCGAGACAGGGAGGGCGAGCAGTACTTC. This translates into CASSRDREGEQYF.